This TCR beta chain was identified during a study of T-cell memory formation after mild COVID-19. Study-level information: For the most part, TCR clusters were specific to one donor.

Findings of the study overall: A second wave of clones peaked on day 37, and their SARS-CoV-2 specificity went unconfirmed.

Constant-segment primers served in 5'RACE that generated TCR alpha and TCR beta cDNA libraries bearing sample barcodes and UMIs. TCRdb reanalysed the 5' RACE reads using MiXCR and keeps one entry per CDR3 protein. The repertoire includes just over 200,000 distinct CDR3 sequences, around 9.5% of them detected once, and roughly 4% sits in the top ten. This CDR3 contains 16 residues. The V gene's germline CDR1 is MNHNS and CDR2 SASEGT. V lost 0 bases to trimming and J lost 5 bases; unmatched junction nucleotides: 8. Details on this clonotype: Its cognate antigen is unknown.

The sequence was obtained from a man aged 18 to 29 who had mild COVID-19 (a few samples of this study predate the infection). Cell type and time point are not known. Sequencing was done on a sample of PBMCs or a T cell subset sorted from them (not recorded which). V and J are TRBV6-1 and TRBJ2-5; TRBD2 aligns across 8 bases. The CDR3 region is CASSEALAGGRETQYF. The CDR3 DNA reads TGTGCCAGCAGTGAAGCGCTCGCGGGGGGTCGCGAGACCCAGTACTTC.